Here is one TCR beta chain with its context. The sample belongs to a study of blood T cell repertoires in COVID-19. Study details: T cells, B-cell-depleted T cells, or PBMCs provided the cDNA or gDNA that served as material.

Cohort 3 recovery required two negative PCRs, clearance, or symptom resolution. This CDR3 is 20 amino acids long. Some clones are missing from TCRdb's copy, which holds only in-frame ones; the method was immunoSEQ multiplex PCR. The data hold roughly 200,000 clones, with roughly 82% observed a single time. This chain connects TRBV21-1 to TRBJ1-6. TRBV21-1 is assigned pseudogene status. The material sequenced was PBMCs or T cells enriched from blood (not recorded which). This receptor was identified in a man aged 35 to 55 who had recovered from COVID-19. CDR3 in amino acids: CASSKDWRASNSSYNSPLHF. The DNA for the CDR3 is TGTGCCAGCAGCAAAGACTGGAGGGCATCTAATAGCTCCTATAATTCACCCCTCCACTTT.